The source of this TCR beta chain is a study of blood T cells in healthy people across ages. A sample-barcoded 5' primer and a J-beta primer mix were used in a second PCR of about 7 to 12 cycles. TCRdb re-called the 5' RACE reads with MiXCR, one entry per CDR3 protein. Among over 450,000 distinct CDR3 sequences listed, nearly 25% were seen once. V gave up 0 bases and J gave up 8 bases, with 19 bases separating them. The CDR3 runs to 16 residues. Per germline, CDR1 SQVTM and CDR2 ANQGSEA. The same data also went into a second study, on T cells of mothers and their children.

The sequencing sample was made of blood. The source is a boy aged 5 to 17 in good health. V and J are TRBV29-1 and TRBJ1-4; D might be TRBD1 (5 bases). Here the CDR3 reads CSVEDGTDGVKEKLFF. The CDR3 DNA follows: TGCAGCGTTGAAGACGGGACCGACGGGGTAAAAGAAAAACTGTTTTTT.